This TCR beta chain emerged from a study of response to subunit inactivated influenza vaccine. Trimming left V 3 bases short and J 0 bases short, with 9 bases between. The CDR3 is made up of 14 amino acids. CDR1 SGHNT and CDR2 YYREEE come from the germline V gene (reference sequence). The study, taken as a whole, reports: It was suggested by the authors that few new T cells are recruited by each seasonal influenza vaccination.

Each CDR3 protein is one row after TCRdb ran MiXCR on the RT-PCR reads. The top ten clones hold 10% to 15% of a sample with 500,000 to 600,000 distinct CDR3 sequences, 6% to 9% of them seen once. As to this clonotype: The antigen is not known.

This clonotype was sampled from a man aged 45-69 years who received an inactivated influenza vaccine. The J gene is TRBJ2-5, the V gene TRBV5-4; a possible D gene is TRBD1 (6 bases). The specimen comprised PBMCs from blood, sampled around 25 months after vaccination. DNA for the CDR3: TGTGCCAGCAGCTCCGGACAGTACCAAGAGACCCAGTACTTC. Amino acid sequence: CASSSGQYQETQYF.